This T cell receptor (beta chain) originates from a study of vaccination and CD4 T cells after COVID-19. Across the whole study: Convalescents were six males and four females, two of them Hispanic. Stimulation used overlapping spike peptides from SARS-CoV-2, HCoV-NL63, HCoV-OC43 and HCoV-229E. Study-wide points: Median counts of SARS-CoV-2-reactive clonotypes increased from around 21 to 38; this difference was not significant.

Time point of the sample: late sampling 161 to 241 days after vaccination in a few convalescent patients. Treatment of the sample: roughly 10-day PBMC culture with coronavirus spike peptide pools or control peptides (ViraFEST assay). Using peptide pools, antigen-specific T cells were expanded in ViraFEST before TCRs were sequenced. In this sample, this clonotype turned up a few times. Its specificity is not known. The Oncomine TCR Beta short-read assay was applied to DNA of cultured CD4+ T cells. TCRdb used MiXCR to reprocess the PCR reads, holding one entry per CDR3 protein. This sample has tens of thousands of distinct CDR3 sequences; approximately 28% occur once, and the top ten carry 7.1%. With 1 base removed from V and 5 bases from J, the gap between germline ends came to 6 bases. The CDR3 length is 13 residues. Germline V gene data show CDR1 as SEHNR and CDR2 as FQNEAQ (reference sequence).

This sequence originates from a human donor who had recovered from COVID-19. The chain employs TRBV7-9 and TRBJ2-1, with D unresolved. Specimen: CD4+ T cells from blood, cultured in vitro, collected about 7 months after SARS-CoV-2 vaccination. The CDR3 is CASSLDGNNEQFF. The CDR3 bases are TGTGCCAGCAGCTTAGACGGAAACAATGAGCAGTTCTTC.